Below, 26 T cell receptor beta chains from the same sample are listed, as sequenced in a study of T-cell reconstitution after alpha-beta-depleted transplantation in children (dated by TCRdb to about 2016). The library relied on PCR. The run used an Illumina HiSeq 2500. To normalize quantification of the TCRbeta repertoire, the TCR libraries were built with molecular barcoding that relied on unique molecular identifiers. Starting from the raw public reads, TCRdb applied fastp trimming at Q25, assembled clones with MiXCR and retained in-frame beta chains. Identical CDR3 proteins give one entry, which carries the most common genes and DNA. The sample contains 250,000 to 300,000 distinct CDR3 sequences, roughly a tenth of them found a single time. The top ten clonotypes cover approximately 7% of the sample. Reading the label with the study, this specimen's treatment or condition is: allogeneic hematopoietic cell transplantation with graft depleted of TCRalphabeta T cells and CD19 B cells.

Sequencing used PBMCs, obtained before TCRalphabeta/CD19-depleted stem cell transplant. The receptors shown here come from a boy under three years old with acute myeloid leukemia, due to receive a stem cell transplant.

V and J are TRBV12-3 or TRBV12-4 and TRBJ1-1; D is unclear. This CDR3 is 13 amino acids long. Trimming took 2 bases from V and 13 from J, leaving 17 bases between them. CDR3 region: CASSLLGSSYGFF. The CDR3 bases are TGTGCCAGCAGTTTACTGGGCTCCTCATATGGTTTCTTT.

This clonotype was seen only a few times. The rearrangement uses TRBV7-9 and TRBJ2-5; TRBD1 might be the D (5 bases). CDR3 length: 15 amino acids. Trimming pared 0 bases from V and 1 base from J, leaving 9 bases between. Germline V gene sequence: CDR1 SEHNR, CDR2 FQNEAQ (reference sequence). The CDR3 coding sequence is TGTGCCAGCAGCTTAGCAGGGGCGGTCCAAGAGACCCAGTACTTC. It specifies CASSLAGAVQETQYF.

This clonotype was seen a handful of times. The rearrangement joins TRBV20-1 to TRBJ1-5; TRBD1 matches at 9 bases. J lost 7 bases, V lost 0 bases, and 7 bases had no gene match. Germline loops: CDR1 DFQATT, CDR2 SNEGSKA (reference sequence). The CDR3 length is 15 residues. The CDR3 loop is CSARDRGQGLQPQHF. CDR3 DNA: TGCAGTGCTAGAGATCGGGGACAGGGTCTACAGCCCCAGCATTTT.

This clonotype came up many times. The V gene is TRBV18, the J gene TRBJ2-1; no definite D call. The CDR3 is made up of 16 amino acids. The V end was cut by 3 bases, the J end by 6 bases, with 18 bases between. Germline V lookup: CDR1 KGHSH, CDR2 LQKENI. CDR3 sequence: CASSPWSRITGNEQFF. DNA of the CDR3: TGTGCCAGCTCACCCTGGAGCAGGATAACGGGCAATGAGCAGTTCTTC.

This clonotype was observed many times. V usage is TRBV12-3 or TRBV12-4 and J usage is TRBJ2-1; 10 bases are shared with TRBD2. V lost 5 bases to trimming and J lost 6 bases; unmatched junction nucleotides: 10. The length of the CDR3 is 16 residues. CDR3 nucleotides: TGTGCCAGCAGTCCCATGACGGAGCGGGGGGGCAATGAGCAGTTCTTC. Amino acids: CASSPMTERGGNEQFF.

This clonotype appeared a few times. The chain joins TRBV7-6 to TRBJ2-1; 8 bases map to TRBD2. The germline gives CDR1 SGHVS, CDR2 FNYEAQ. With V trimmed by 6 bases and J by 9 bases, 7 bases remained unmatched. This CDR3 comprises 13 residues. CDR3 in amino acids: CASSPSSGLEQFF. CDR3 nucleotides: TGTGCCAGCAGTCCCTCTAGCGGGCTTGAGCAGTTCTTC.

In DNA, the CDR3 is TGTGCCAGCAGTCGACAGGGGTTCCCTGAAGCTTTCTTT. This sequence encodes CASSRQGFPEAFF. The rearrangement links TRBV28 to TRBJ1-1; 8 nucleotides match TRBD1. The CDR3 length is 13 residues. Germline-derived CDR1 and CDR2 are MDHEN and SYDVKM. The J segment lost 6 bases and the V segment lost 5 bases, leaving 5 bases of the junction unmatched.

In this sample, this clonotype turned up many times. The chain recombines TRBV3-1 with TRBJ2-3, with D unclear. The germline V gene encodes CDR1 LGHDT and CDR2 YNNKEL (reference sequence). Trimming pared 0 bases from V and 5 bases from J, leaving 6 bases between. CDR3 length equals 13 residues. The CDR3 reads CASSQDLEDTQYF. Here the CDR3 DNA reads TGTGCCAGCAGCCAAGATCTGGAAGATACGCAGTATTTT.

This clonotype was observed many times. V gene TRBV24-1 combines with J gene TRBJ1-4, with D unresolved. CDR3 size: 16 residues. The germline V gene has CDR1 KGHDR and CDR2 SFDVKD. The CDR3 coding sequence is TGTGCGGCCTGGGAGGGAAAAATGGCAACTAATGAAAAACTGTTTTTT. Encoded protein: CAAWEGKMATNEKLFF.

In this sample, this clonotype turned up many times. This rearrangement joins TRBV11-2 to TRBJ2-5; 11 bases agree with TRBD2. The CDR3 spans 14 residues. The junction had 3 bases not matched to a gene; V was cut back by 5 bases and J by 4 bases. Germline-derived CDR1 and CDR2 are SGHAT and FQNNGV. The CDR3: CASSPTSGGETQYF. In nucleotides, the CDR3 is TGTGCCAGCAGCCCCACTAGCGGGGGAGAGACCCAGTACTTC.

Concerning this clonotype itself: The junction does not match germline at one end; this may be a read error. The gene calls are TRBV12-3 or TRBV12-4 and TRBJ2-3, with 7 positions matching TRBD2. The CDR3 consists of 14 residues. The CDR3 sequence: CANSQGRGGDTQYF. The CDR3 coding sequence is TGTGCCAACAGTCAGGGAAGGGGAGGGGATACGCAGTATTTT.

This clonotype came up many times. This chain connects TRBV7-3 to TRBJ2-1; TRBD1 matches 7 bases. CDR1 SGHTA and CDR2 FQGTGA come from the germline V gene. The CDR3 has 14 amino acids. V dropped 4 bases and J dropped 7; count of bases not matched to a gene: 7. The CDR3 region is CASSSRTGENEQFF. The CDR3, as DNA: TGTGCCAGCAGCTCACGGACAGGTGAGAATGAGCAGTTCTTC.

This clonotype has ten or more counts. The chain has TRBV10-2 and TRBJ2-1, with unresolved D. The CDR3 loop spans 15 amino acids. Trimming removed 0 bases from V and 0 bases from J, with 6 bases in between. Germline loops: CDR1 WSHSY, CDR2 SAAADI. The CDR3 loop is CASSESGYSYNEQFF. CDR3 in DNA: TGCGCCAGCAGTGAGTCCGGTTACTCCTACAATGAGCAGTTCTTC.

This clonotype was observed at least ten times. The chain combines TRBV7-6 with TRBJ2-3; TRBD2 aligns across 12 bases. V dropped 4 bases and J dropped 2; count of bases not matched to a gene: 4. The CDR3 runs to 16 residues. Per the germline V gene, CDR1 is SGHVS and CDR2 is FNYEAQ. The CDR3 here is CASSSRLAGATDTQYF. Written as DNA, the CDR3 is TGTGCCAGCAGCTCTCGACTAGCGGGGGCCACAGATACGCAGTATTTT.

The chain links TRBV11-1 to TRBJ1-1; the D is unclear. V lost 0 bases and J 0 bases, leaving 5 bases between the germline ends. CDR3 length: 14 amino acids. CDR1 is SGHAT, CDR2 FQDESV, per germline (reference sequence). CDR3 amino acids: CASSLAYMNTEAFF. DNA for the CDR3: TGTGCCAGCAGCTTAGCTTACATGAACACTGAAGCTTTCTTT.

This chain links TRBV3-1 with TRBJ2-5; either TRBD1 or TRBD2 may supply D (6 bases each). The CDR3 has 18 residues. Looked up from germline, CDR1 is LGHDT and CDR2 is YNNKEL (reference sequence). V dropped 2 bases and J dropped 2 bases, with 21 bases sitting between them. CDR3 sequence reads: CASSQNSWRAGEQETQYF. The CDR3 nucleotides are TGTGCCAGCAGCCAAAACTCGTGGAGGGCAGGGGAGCAAGAGACCCAGTACTTC.

The chain recombines TRBV19 with TRBJ2-2; D is perhaps TRBD2 (5 bases). Germline CDR1 reads LNHDA; CDR2 reads SQIVND (reference sequence). V lost 5 bases and J lost 1, with 14 bases in between. The length of the CDR3 is 16 residues. CDR3 DNA: TGTGCCAGTAGTCACTCGTTGAGGGAGAACACCGGGGAGCTGTTTTTT. Translating it yields CASSHSLRENTGELFF.

This clonotype was seen many times. The gene calls are TRBV2 and TRBJ1-5; D gene unclear. There are 12 residues in the CDR3. In germline, CDR1 is SNHLY, CDR2 FYNNEI. V lost 1 base and J 6 bases, leaving 4 bases between the germline ends. CDR3: CASSEGGQPQHF. The CDR3 coding sequence is TGTGCCAGCAGTGAAGGGGGTCAGCCCCAGCATTTT.

Note on this clonotype: With a much larger clone just one base away, this may be a read error. This chain links TRBV25-1 with TRBJ2-1; D remains unclear. Trimming took 1 base from V and 7 from J, leaving 8 bases between them. Germline values: CDR1 MGHDK, CDR2 SYGVNS. The CDR3 is 13 amino acids. The CDR3 DNA reads as TGTGCCAGCAGTGAATGGAGTTCTAATGAGCAGTTCTTC. This translates into CASSEWSSNEQFF.

The gene calls are TRBV6-2 or TRBV6-3 and TRBJ2-1; TRBD2 matches at 15 bases. Germline V gene lookup returns CDR1 MNHEY and CDR2 SVGEGT. The V segment lost 2 bases and the J segment 7 bases; nucleotides outside the gene matches: 15. This CDR3 has 20 amino acids. The CDR3: CASSYHPWTSGGAEVNEQFF. In DNA, the CDR3 is TGTGCCAGCAGTTACCACCCCTGGACTAGCGGGGGGGCCGAGGTAAATGAGCAGTTCTTC.

In this sample, this clonotype turned up a few times. The chain has TRBV5-1 and TRBJ2-7; D is perhaps TRBD2 (5 bases). Trimming took off 4 bases at V and 4 bases at J, with 12 bases between the two ends. The CDR3 totals 13 residues. Germline CDR1 reads SGHRS; CDR2 reads YFSETQ. For the CDR3, the DNA is TGCGCCAGCAGCCGTATTCGAGGGTACGAGCAGTACTTC. It yields the protein CASSRIRGYEQYF.

In its sample, this clonotype was seen many times. The V and J genes are TRBV5-1 and TRBJ1-4, with D uncertain. The V gene lost 4 bases and the J gene lost 2 bases, with 6 bases spanning the gap. CDR3 size: 13 residues. Germline values: CDR1 SGHRS, CDR2 YFSETQ. CDR3 sequence reads: CASSVQTNEKLFF. The CDR3 bases are TGCGCCAGCAGCGTACAGACTAATGAAAAACTGTTTTTT.

Comment on this clonotype: This sequence may be a read error, since a much larger clone differs from it by one base. V is TRBV5-1 and J is TRBJ2-1, with 11 nucleotides matching TRBD2. Trimming removed 3 bases from V and 9 bases from J; junction bases left unmatched: 8. This CDR3 has 15 amino acids. Germline V CDR1 and CDR2: SGHRS, YFSETQ. CDR3 sequence reads: CASSWGLAVEGEQFF. The CDR3 DNA is TGCGCCAGCAGCTGGGGACTAGCGGTAGAGGGTGAGCAGTTCTTC.

This clonotype was observed at least ten times. The rearrangement uses TRBV12-3 or TRBV12-4 and TRBJ2-1, with D possibly called TRBD1 or TRBD2 (5 bases each). The length of the CDR3 is 16 residues. Trimming shortened V by 6 bases and J by 7 bases, and 22 bases separated the two germline ends. Written as DNA, the CDR3 is TGTGCCAGCAGCCCTTCTTCCGGGGCCATCGGGAATGAGCAGTTCTTC. As protein: CASSPSSGAIGNEQFF.

As regards this clonotype: Possible read error: a much larger clone is one base away. This chain connects TRBV7-9 to TRBJ2-1; D unresolved. Trimming removed 1 base at V and 8 bases at J, with 9 bases between. CDR1 is SEHNR, CDR2 FQNEAQ, per germline (reference sequence). This CDR3 comprises 13 residues. The CDR3 bases are TGTGCCAGCAGCTTAGGGTCCTGGCATGAGCAGTTCTTC. It specifies CASSLGSWHEQFF.

The sample holds many counts of this clonotype. The chain is built from TRBV4-3 and TRBJ2-3; TRBD1 or TRBD2 may be the D gene (5 bases each). The germline V and J ends were trimmed by 0 bases and 8 bases, with 21 bases remaining between them. This CDR3 spans 17 amino acids. Germline V gene data show CDR1 as LGHNA and CDR2 as YSLEER. Here the CDR3 reads CASSQEGTGLGTFTQYF. The CDR3 DNA is TGCGCCAGCAGCCAAGAAGGGACCGGCTTGGGCACATTTACGCAGTATTTT.